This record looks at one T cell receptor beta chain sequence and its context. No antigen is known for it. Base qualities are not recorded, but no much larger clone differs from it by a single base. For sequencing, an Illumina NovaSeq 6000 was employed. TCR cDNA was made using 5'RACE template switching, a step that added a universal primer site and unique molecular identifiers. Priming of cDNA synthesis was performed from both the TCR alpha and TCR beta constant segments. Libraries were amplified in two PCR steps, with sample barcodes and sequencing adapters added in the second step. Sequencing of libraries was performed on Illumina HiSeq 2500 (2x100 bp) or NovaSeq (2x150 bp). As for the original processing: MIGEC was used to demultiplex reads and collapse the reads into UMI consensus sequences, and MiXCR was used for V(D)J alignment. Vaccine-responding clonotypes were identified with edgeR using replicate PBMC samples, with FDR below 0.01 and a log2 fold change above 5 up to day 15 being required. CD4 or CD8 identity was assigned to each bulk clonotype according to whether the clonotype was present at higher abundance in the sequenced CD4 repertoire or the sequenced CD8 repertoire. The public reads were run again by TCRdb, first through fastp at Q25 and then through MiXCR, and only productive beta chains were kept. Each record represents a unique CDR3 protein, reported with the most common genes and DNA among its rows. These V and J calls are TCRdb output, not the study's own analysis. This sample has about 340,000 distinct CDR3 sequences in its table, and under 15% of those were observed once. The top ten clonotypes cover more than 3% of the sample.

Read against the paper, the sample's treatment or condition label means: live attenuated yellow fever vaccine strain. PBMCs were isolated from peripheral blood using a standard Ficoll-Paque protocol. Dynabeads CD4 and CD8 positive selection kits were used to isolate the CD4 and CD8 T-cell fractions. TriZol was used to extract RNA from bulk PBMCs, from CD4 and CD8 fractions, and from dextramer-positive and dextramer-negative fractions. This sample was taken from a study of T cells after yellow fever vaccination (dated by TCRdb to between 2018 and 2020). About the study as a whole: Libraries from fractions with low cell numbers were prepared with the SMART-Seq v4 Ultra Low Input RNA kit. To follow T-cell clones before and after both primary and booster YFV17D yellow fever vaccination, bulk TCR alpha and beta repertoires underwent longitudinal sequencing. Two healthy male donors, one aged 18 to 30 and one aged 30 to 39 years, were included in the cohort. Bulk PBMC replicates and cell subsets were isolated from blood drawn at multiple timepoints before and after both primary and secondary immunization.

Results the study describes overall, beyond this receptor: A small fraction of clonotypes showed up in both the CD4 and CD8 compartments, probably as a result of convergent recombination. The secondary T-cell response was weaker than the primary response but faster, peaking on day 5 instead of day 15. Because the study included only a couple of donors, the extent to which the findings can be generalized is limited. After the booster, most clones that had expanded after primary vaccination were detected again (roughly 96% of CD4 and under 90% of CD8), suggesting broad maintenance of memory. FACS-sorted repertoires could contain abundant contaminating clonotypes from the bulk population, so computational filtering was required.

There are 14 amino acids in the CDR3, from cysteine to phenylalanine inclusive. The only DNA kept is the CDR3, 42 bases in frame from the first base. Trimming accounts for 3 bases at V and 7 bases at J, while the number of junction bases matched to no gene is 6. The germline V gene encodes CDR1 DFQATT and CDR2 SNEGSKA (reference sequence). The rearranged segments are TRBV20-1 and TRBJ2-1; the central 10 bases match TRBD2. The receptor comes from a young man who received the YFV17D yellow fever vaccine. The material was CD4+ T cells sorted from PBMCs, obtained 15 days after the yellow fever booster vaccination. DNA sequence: TGCAGTGCTAGTCGGCTAGCGGGGGCTAATGAGCAGTTCTTC. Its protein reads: CSASRLAGANEQFF.